This TCR beta chain comes out of a study of blood T cells in healthy people across ages. At the level of the study: About one barcoded TCR beta cDNA was captured per two T cells.

Germline V gene data show CDR1 as MNHEY and CDR2 as SVGEGT. Trimming shortened V by 2 bases and J by 10 bases, and 15 bases separated the two germline ends. This CDR3 spans 15 amino acids. Primers used in a second PCR of roughly 6 to 12 cycles were a sample-barcoded 5' primer and a J-beta primer mix. Each cDNA molecule was tagged by a template-switch adaptor that had 12 random nucleotides. TCRdb re-analysed the 5' RACE reads in MiXCR, keeping a single row per CDR3 protein. The table has hundreds of thousands of distinct CDR3 sequences, approximately 48% seen once. The genes are TRBV6-2 or TRBV6-3 and TRBJ1-6, with D possibly TRBD1 on 5 matching bases. Material for sequencing was blood. The sequence was collected from a man aged 55 to 70 in good health. Here the CDR3 reads CASSYGGQGRSPLHF. CDR3 sequence (DNA): TGTGCCAGCAGTTACGGCGGCCAGGGCCGATCACCCCTCCACTTT.